This entry describes one TCR beta chain. The antigen is not known. Sample-barcoded 5' priming and a J-beta primer mix drove a second PCR of 7 to 11 cycles. The template-switch adaptor was a 5' adaptor with 12 random nucleotides. It tagged each cDNA molecule. A single record per CDR3 protein comes from TCRdb applying MiXCR to the 5' RACE reads. The table has around 750,000 distinct CDR3 sequences, about 55% seen once. Total RNA extraction produced at least 5 micrograms (per sample) for the study. This specimen comes from a study of blood T cells in healthy people across ages. Study findings and constraints: Both higher diversity and more naive CD4+ cells marked long-lived donors when set against aged donors.

The V and J ends lost 0 bases and 5 bases respectively, with 17 bases between them. In germline, CDR1 is SGHRS, CDR2 YFSETQ. The CDR3 has 16 amino acids. The source material was blood. This chain joins TRBV5-1 and TRBJ1-1; maybe TRBD1 (6 bases). The receptor was derived from a man at least 80 years old in good health. CDR3 in amino acids: CASSLGARGGGTEAFF. The CDR3 nucleotides read TGCGCCAGCAGCTTGGGGGCGCGAGGGGGGGGGACTGAAGCTTTCTTT.